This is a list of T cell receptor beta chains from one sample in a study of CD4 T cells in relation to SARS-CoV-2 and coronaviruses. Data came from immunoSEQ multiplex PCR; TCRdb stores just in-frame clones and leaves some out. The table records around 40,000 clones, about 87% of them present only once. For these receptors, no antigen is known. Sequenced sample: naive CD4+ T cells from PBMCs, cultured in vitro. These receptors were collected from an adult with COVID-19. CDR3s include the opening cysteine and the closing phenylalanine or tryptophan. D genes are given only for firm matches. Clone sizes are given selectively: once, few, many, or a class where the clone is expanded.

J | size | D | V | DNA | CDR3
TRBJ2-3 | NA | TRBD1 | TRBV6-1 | TGTGCCAGCAGTGAAGTGTTCTCAGGGGGAGATACGCAGTATTTT | CASSEVFSGGDTQYF
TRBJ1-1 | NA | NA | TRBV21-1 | TGTGCCAGCAGCAAACTTTCCAGGCCGAACACTGAAGCTTTCTTT | CASSKLSRPNTEAFF
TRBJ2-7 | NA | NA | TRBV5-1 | TGCGCCAGCAGCTCTGACAACTCCTACGAGCAGTACTTC | CASSSDNSYEQYF
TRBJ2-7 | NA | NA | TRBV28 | TGTGCCAGCAGTTTATTCTCCGGGAAGAGTTCCTACGAGCAGTACTTC | CASSLFSGKSSYEQYF
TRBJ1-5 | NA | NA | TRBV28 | TGTGCCAGCAGTTTAACGGGGGCTAGCAATCAGCCCCAGCATTTT | CASSLTGASNQPQHF
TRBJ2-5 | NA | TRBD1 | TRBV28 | TGTGCCAGCAGTTTAGGGCCCGTTTATACAGGGGTCGGCCAAGAGACCCAGTACTTC | CASSLGPVYTGVGQETQYF
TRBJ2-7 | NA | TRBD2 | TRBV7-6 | TGTGCCAGCAGCCTCCTAGCGGAGTACGTCGCCGAGCAGTACTTC | CASSLLAEYVAEQYF
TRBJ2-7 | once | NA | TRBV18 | TGTGCCAGCTCACCCTCCGCCGACCTGGGCCCCGAGCAGTACTTC | CASSPSADLGPEQYF
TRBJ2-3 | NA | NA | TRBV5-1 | TGCGCCAGCAGCTTGACTAGCACAGATACGCAGTATTTT | CASSLTSTDTQYF
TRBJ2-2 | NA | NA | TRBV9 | TGTGCCAGCAGCGTAGTCGTCGCCGGGGAGCTGTTTTTT | CASSVVVAGELFF
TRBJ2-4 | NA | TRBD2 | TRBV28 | TGTGCCAGCAGTTCCGCATCCTTAGCGGGAGCCAAAAACATTCAGTACTTC | CASSSASLAGAKNIQYF
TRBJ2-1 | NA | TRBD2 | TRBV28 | TGTGCCAGCAGTCCAGCGGGAGAGGTTCATGAGCAGTTCTTC | CASSPAGEVHEQFF
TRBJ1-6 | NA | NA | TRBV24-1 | TGTGCCACCCCTCAAGTCTATAATTCACCCCTCCACTTT | CATPQVYNSPLHF
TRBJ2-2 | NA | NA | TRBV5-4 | TGTGCCAGCAGCTTAAACACCGGGGAGCTGTTTTTT | CASSLNTGELFF
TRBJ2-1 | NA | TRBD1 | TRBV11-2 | TGTGCCAGCAGCTCCATTTTGCCCAGAGACAGGGAATCTCGGGATGAGCAGTTCTTC | CASSSILPRDRESRDEQFF
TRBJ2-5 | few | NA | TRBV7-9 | TGTGCCAGCAGCGCGGGTCTCGGGGAGACCCAGTACTTC | CASSAGLGETQYF
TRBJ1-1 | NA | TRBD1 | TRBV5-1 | TGCGCCAGCAGCCCCAGGGGGGATATCACTGAAGCTTTCTTT | CASSPRGDITEAFF
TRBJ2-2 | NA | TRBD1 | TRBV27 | TGTGCCAGCAGTGGGGACAGGATCGCCGGGGAGCTGTTTTTT | CASSGDRIAGELFF
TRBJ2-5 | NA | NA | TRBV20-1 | TGCAGTGCTAGTTTACCGGGGTGGAGGACAAGACAAGAGACCCAGTACTTC | CSASLPGWRTRQETQYF
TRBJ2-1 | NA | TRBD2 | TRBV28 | TGTGCCAGCAGTTTACCCCCGGGACTAGCGGAATACAATGAGCAGTTCTTC | CASSLPPGLAEYNEQFF